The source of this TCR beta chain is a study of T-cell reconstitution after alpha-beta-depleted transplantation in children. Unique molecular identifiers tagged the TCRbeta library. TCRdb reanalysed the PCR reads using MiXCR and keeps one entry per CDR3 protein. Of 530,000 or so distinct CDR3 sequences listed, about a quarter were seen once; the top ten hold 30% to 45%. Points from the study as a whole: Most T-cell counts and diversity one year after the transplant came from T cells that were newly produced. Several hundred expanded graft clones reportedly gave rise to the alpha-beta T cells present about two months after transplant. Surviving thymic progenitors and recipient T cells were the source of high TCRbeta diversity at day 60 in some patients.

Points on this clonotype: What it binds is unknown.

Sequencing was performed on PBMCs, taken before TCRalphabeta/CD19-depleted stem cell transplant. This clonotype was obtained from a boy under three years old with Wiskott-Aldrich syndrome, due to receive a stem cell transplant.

The CDR3 sequence: CASSLEGNWGNEQFF. The CDR3 DNA reads as TGCGCCAGCAGCTTGGAGGGTAATTGGGGCAATGAGCAGTTCTTC. This chain joins TRBV5-1 and TRBJ2-1; no definite D call. Trimming removed 0 bases at V and 6 bases at J, with 13 bases between. CDR3 length equals 15 residues. Looked up from germline, CDR1 is SGHRS and CDR2 is YFSETQ. Full variable domain (remainder filled in from reference TRBV5-1 and TRBJ2-1): KAGVTQTPRYLIKTRGQQVTLSCSPISGHRSVSWYQQTPGQGLQFLFEYFSETQRNKGNFPGRFSGRQFSNSRSEMNVSTLELGDSALYLCASSLEGNWGNEQFFGPGTRLTVL.